The T cell receptor beta chain under discussion was sequenced for a study of breast tumors, draining lymph nodes, adjacent tissues. This clonotype is labeled as medium-sized. The target antigen is unknown. This CDR3 comprises 15 residues. Trimming cost V 5 bases and J 5 bases; bases outside gene matches: 11. Looked up from germline, CDR1 is SGHTA and CDR2 is FQGTGA. Using its own MiXCR run on the multiplex PCR reads, TCRdb lists one record per CDR3 protein. The table includes about 20,000 distinct CDR3 sequences, 25% to 35% detected once. Study-level results: Tumors had less TCR diversity than lymph nodes, more than nontumor tissue. Tumor T cell lymph node origin was a supported hypothesis, not proven.

The V call is TRBV7-3, the J call TRBJ2-5; 7 bases agree with TRBD1. This TCR was recovered from a female donor with breast cancer. Some clones in this sample may be carry-over from other donors' samples. The specimen was breast tumor tissue. The CDR3 DNA reads TGTGCCAGCAGCAGAACAGGGGCGGGTTCGGAGACCCAGTACTTC. Protein: CASSRTGAGSETQYF.